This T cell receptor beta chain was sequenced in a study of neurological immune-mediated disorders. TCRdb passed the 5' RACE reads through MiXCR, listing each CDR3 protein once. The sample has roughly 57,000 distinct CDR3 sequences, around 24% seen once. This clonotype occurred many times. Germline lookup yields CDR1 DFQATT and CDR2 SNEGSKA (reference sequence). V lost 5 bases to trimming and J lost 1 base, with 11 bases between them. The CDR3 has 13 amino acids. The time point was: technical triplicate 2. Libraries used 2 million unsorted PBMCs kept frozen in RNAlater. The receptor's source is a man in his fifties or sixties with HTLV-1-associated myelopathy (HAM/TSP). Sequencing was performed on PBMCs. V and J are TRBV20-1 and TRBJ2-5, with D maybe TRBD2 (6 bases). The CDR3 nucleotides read TGCAGTGCTCCCGGACTAACCCAAGAGACCCAGTACTTC. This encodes CSAPGLTQETQYF.